This T cell receptor beta chain is from a study of blood T cell repertoires in COVID-19. Study context: Spain, Italy and the United States supplied samples that represented acute and convalescent COVID-19. Sources were T cells, B-cell-depleted T cells, or PBMCs; the material itself was cDNA or gDNA.

This clone appeared a single time. Per the authors' pipeline: Reference gene primer amplification gave nucleated cell count estimates. Measured with immunoSEQ multiplex PCR; TCRdb has only the in-frame clones, and not every one. V and J calls plus clone size are reproduced from that table; the DNA served to infer D and trimming. The repertoire holds roughly 53,000 clones, with approximately 82% as singletons. Germline V gene sequence: CDR1 KGHSH, CDR2 LQKENI. Trimming cost V 3 bases and J 7 bases; bases outside gene matches: 8. The CDR3 loop spans 14 amino acids. This clonotype originated in a human donor in a cohort sampled during active COVID-19. Sequenced sample: peripheral blood. The rearrangement links TRBV18 to TRBJ1-1; 7 nucleotides align to TRBD1. CDR3 sequence: CASSPIRGVGEAFF. In DNA, the CDR3 is TGTGCCAGCTCACCGATCAGGGGGGTCGGTGAAGCTTTCTTT.